This entry features one T cell receptor (beta chain) sequence. This sample was included in a study of blood T cell repertoires in COVID-19. The CDR3 runs to 13 residues. The V end was cut by 5 bases, the J end by 8 bases, with 15 bases between. Germline lookup yields CDR1 MDHEN and CDR2 SYDVKM. Sequencing was performed with immunoSEQ multiplex PCR; in TCRdb, only in-frame clones are kept and a portion is missing. The sample holds about 140,000 clones, about 87% seen once. The sequence was collected from a woman older than 75 with acute or convalescent COVID-19. The gene calls are TRBV28 and TRBJ1-2; D is undetermined. Sequencing was performed on peripheral blood. The CDR3 DNA reads as TGTGCCAGCAGTCCCCCGGGGATTTCGGGCTACACCTTC. This gives the protein CASSPPGISGYTF.